This TCR beta chain was observed in a study of shared clonotypes between healthy human individuals. Study-wide points: Sampling used blood alone; tissue repertoires probably differ. Unshared clonotypes carried lower generation probabilities than those common to all four donors.

Regarding this clone: Its antigen is currently unknown.

TCRdb's copy holds only in-frame clones and misses some; the assay was immunoSEQ multiplex PCR. This sample has more than 400,000 clones, with 90% to 97% found just once. This receptor was obtained from a woman under 40 in good health. Specimen: naive CD4+ T cells sorted from blood. Stated subset: CD45RA+ positively selected.

In DNA form, the CDR3 reads TGTGCCAGCAGCTTGGGGACTCGATGGGGCACTGAAGCTTTCTTT. Translation: CASSLGTRWGTEAFF. The J gene is TRBJ1-1, the V gene TRBV5-4; D gene unclear. V lost 0 bases to trimming and J lost 4 bases, with 13 bases between them. CDR3 length: 15 residues. From germline, CDR1 is SGHNT and CDR2 YYREEE (reference sequence).